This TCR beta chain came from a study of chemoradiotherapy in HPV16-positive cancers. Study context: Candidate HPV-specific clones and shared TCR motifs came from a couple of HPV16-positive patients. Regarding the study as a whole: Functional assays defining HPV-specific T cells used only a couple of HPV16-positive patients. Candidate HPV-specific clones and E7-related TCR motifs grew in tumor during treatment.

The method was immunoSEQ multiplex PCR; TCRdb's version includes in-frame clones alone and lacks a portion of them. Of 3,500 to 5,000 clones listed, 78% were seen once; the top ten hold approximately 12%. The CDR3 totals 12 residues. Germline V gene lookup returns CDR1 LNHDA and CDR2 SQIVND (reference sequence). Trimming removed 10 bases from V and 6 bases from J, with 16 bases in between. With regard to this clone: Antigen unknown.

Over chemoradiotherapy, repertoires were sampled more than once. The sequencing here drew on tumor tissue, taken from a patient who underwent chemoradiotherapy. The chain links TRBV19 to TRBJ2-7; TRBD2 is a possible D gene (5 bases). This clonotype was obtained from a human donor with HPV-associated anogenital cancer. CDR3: CATSGNRREQYF. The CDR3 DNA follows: TGTGCCACCTCGGGAAATCGACGCGAGCAGTACTTC.